The 10 T cell receptor beta chains presented below share a single source sample, sequenced in a study of blood T cells in healthy people across ages. Combining a sample-barcoded 5' primer with a J-beta primer mix, a second PCR ran for 7 to 11 cycles. MiXCR, applied by TCRdb to the 5' RACE reads, yields one record per CDR3 protein. The sample shows fewer than 2,000,000 distinct CDR3 sequences, approximately 39% of them seen only once. Sequences were obtained from blood. The receptors derive from a human donor in good health.

This clonotype was seen only a few times. The chain carries TRBV20-1 and TRBJ1-4, with 11 bases fitting TRBD1. V shed 5 bases, J shed 6 bases, and the junction held 5 bases outside the gene matches. CDR1 is DFQATT and CDR2 is SNEGSKA in the germline V gene (reference sequence). The CDR3 runs 14 residues. DNA of the CDR3: TGCAGTGCTCTGTCGGGACAGGGGGATGAAAAACTGTTTTTT. Residues: CSALSGQGDEKLFF.

The V call is TRBV3-1, the J call TRBJ2-5, with 7 positions matching TRBD1. The CDR3 extends over 13 amino acids. V shed 5 bases, J shed 11 bases, and the junction held 11 bases outside the gene matches. Germline lookup yields CDR1 LGHDT and CDR2 YNNKEL (reference sequence). The CDR3 loop is CASSVTQGVRQYF. The CDR3 region has the DNA TGTGCCAGCAGCGTGACCCAGGGGGTACGGCAGTACTTC.

The count of this clonotype is one. Relative to the germline gene, one junction end is altered; a read error may explain this. The chain's CDR3 is CAGRDRVTPDTQYF. In nucleotides, the CDR3 is TGTGCCGGCAGGGACAGGGTCACCCCGGATACGCAGTATTTT. The genes are TRBV6-5 and TRBJ2-3, with TRBD1 matching 9 bases. The CDR3 sequence is 14 residues long. Germline CDR1 MNHEY, CDR2 SVGAGI.

This clonotype has only a few counts. This chain joins TRBV6-5 and TRBJ2-5; perhaps D is TRBD1 or TRBD2 (5 bases each). The CDR3 spans 12 residues. The germline gives CDR1 MNHEY, CDR2 SVGAGI. Trimming removed 8 bases at V and 1 base at J, with 8 bases between. The CDR3 loop reads CASRDLQETQYF. CDR3 DNA: TGTGCCAGCCGGGACCTCCAAGAGACCCAGTACTTC.

This clonotype has a handful of counts. This chain connects TRBV20-1 to TRBJ2-1; the D gene could be TRBD1 or TRBD2 (6 bases each). Per germline, CDR1 DFQATT and CDR2 SNEGSKA (reference sequence). This CDR3 spans 15 amino acids. V was shortened by 0 bases and J by 2 bases, with 11 bases between the two germline ends. The DNA of the CDR3 is TGCAGTGCTAGAGATCCCGGGGGCACCTACAATGAGCAGTTCTTC. Translation: CSARDPGGTYNEQFF.

The chain links TRBV7-2 to TRBJ1-2, with a weak D call TRBD1 (5 bases). V was trimmed by 5 bases and J by 7 bases, leaving 14 bases between them. The CDR3 totals 13 residues. The germline gives CDR1 SGHTA, CDR2 FQGNSA. CDR3 sequence: CASSGGERGGYTF. The CDR3 DNA reads as TGTGCCAGCAGCGGGGGGGAAAGAGGTGGCTACACCTTC.

The chain has TRBV7-2 and TRBJ2-5, with 8 positions matching TRBD1. From germline, CDR1 is SGHTA and CDR2 FQGNSA. There are 14 residues in the CDR3. Trimming cost V 5 bases and J 4 bases; bases outside gene matches: 6. CDR3 loop: CASSRQGRGETQYF. The DNA of the CDR3 is TGTGCCAGCAGCCGACAGGGGAGAGGAGAGACCCAGTACTTC.

This chain's CDR3 is CASSPRAGGINEQFF. In nucleotides, the CDR3 is TGTGCCAGCAGCCCCCGGGCGGGGGGAATCAATGAGCAGTTCTTC. The V call is TRBV7-8, the J call TRBJ2-1; TRBD2 matches at 8 bases. There are 15 residues in the CDR3. Losses at the gene ends were 5 bases for V and 6 bases for J; bases not matched to a gene: 9. The germline V gene encodes CDR1 SGHVS and CDR2 FQNEAQ.

V is TRBV7-9 and J is TRBJ2-2; D call uncertain. The germline CDR1 and CDR2 sequences are SEHNR and FQNEAQ (reference sequence). Trimming removed 7 bases from V and 5 bases from J, with 14 bases in between. The CDR3 sequence is 14 residues long. The CDR3 spells CASTKPYETGELFF. The DNA for the CDR3 is TGTGCCAGCACCAAACCTTACGAGACCGGGGAGCTGTTTTTT.

The gene calls are TRBV7-2 and TRBJ2-1; 10 bases line up with TRBD2. V lost 5 bases to trimming and J lost 5 bases; unmatched junction nucleotides: 9. The CDR3 is 16 residues long. Germline CDR1 reads SGHTA; CDR2 reads FQGNSA. The CDR3 protein is CASSAGLAGGDNEQFF. Here the CDR3 DNA reads TGTGCCAGCAGCGCCGGATTAGCGGGGGGCGACAATGAGCAGTTCTTC.